Below, 27 T cell receptor beta chains from the same sample are listed, as sequenced in a study of blood T cell repertoires in COVID-19. Sequencing was performed with immunoSEQ multiplex PCR; in TCRdb, only in-frame clones are kept and a portion is missing. The sample has about 95,000 clones; 89% are singletons. The specimen was peripheral blood. Source of these receptors: a woman in her 70s with acute or convalescent COVID-19.

The V and J genes are TRBV5-1 and TRBJ2-1, with a weak D call TRBD2 (6 bases). Trimming removed 0 bases from V and 1 base from J, with 11 bases in between. This CDR3 has 16 amino acids. Germline V gene sequence: CDR1 SGHRS, CDR2 YFSETQ. In nucleotides, the CDR3 is TGCGCCAGCAGCTTGGCCGGGACTGCTTCCTACAATGAGCAGTTCTTC. This codes for CASSLAGTASYNEQFF. Drawing the rest from reference TRBV5-1 and TRBJ2-1, the complete variable domain is KAGVTQTPRYLIKTRGQQVTLSCSPISGHRSVSWYQQTPGQGLQFLFEYFSETQRNKGNFPGRFSGRQFSNSRSEMNVSTLELGDSALYLCASSLAGTASYNEQFFGPGTRLTVL.

There are a few counts of this clone. The chain has TRBV28 and TRBJ1-5, with 9 bases that match TRBD1. The CDR3 loop spans 16 amino acids. J gave up 6 bases and V 4 bases, and 10 bases lay outside the gene matches. The germline V gene has CDR1 MDHEN and CDR2 SYDVKM. CDR3 amino acids: CASSSPGQGNRQPQHF. The CDR3 region has the DNA TGTGCCAGCAGTTCCCCCGGACAGGGGAATCGTCAGCCCCAGCATTTT.

The chain uses TRBV6-5 and TRBJ1-6, with unresolved D. Looked up from germline, CDR1 is MNHEY and CDR2 is SVGAGI. Trimming took 2 bases from V and 10 from J, leaving 9 bases between them. The CDR3 has 13 amino acids. CDR3 residues: CASSYTSRSPLHF. The CDR3 DNA follows: TGTGCCAGCAGTTACACATCGAGGTCACCCCTCCACTTT.

J is TRBJ2-3 and V is TRBV18; TRBD1 agrees at 8 bases. Trimming cost V 6 bases and J 2 bases; bases outside gene matches: 7. Germline V CDR1 and CDR2: KGHSH, LQKENI. CDR3 size: 15 residues. The CDR3 loop is CASSPGQGTTDTQYF. The DNA for the CDR3 is TGTGCCAGCTCCCCAGGACAGGGAACCACAGATACGCAGTATTTT.

J is TRBJ1-3 and V is TRBV5-4; 8 nucleotides agree with TRBD1. CDR3 length: 16 residues. Germline-derived CDR1 and CDR2 are SGHNT and YYREEE (reference sequence). Trimming removed 0 bases from V and 0 bases from J; junction bases left unmatched: 2. DNA for the CDR3: TGTGCCAGCAGCTTGGGGGGGACAGGCTCTGGAAACACCATATATTTT. Translated, it gives CASSLGGTGSGNTIYF.

This chain uses TRBV15 with TRBJ2-5; D may be TRBD2 (6 bases). Germline V CDR1 and CDR2: LNHNV, YYDKDF (reference sequence). V was trimmed by 4 bases and J by 3 bases, leaving 15 bases between them. The CDR3 has 15 amino acids. The CDR3 loop is CATSIRTEGKETQYF. The CDR3 nucleotides are TGTGCCACCAGCATCCGGACGGAGGGGAAAGAGACCCAGTACTTC. Variable domain in full (rest from reference TRBV15 and TRBJ2-5): DAMVIQNPRYQVTQFGKPVTLSCSQTLNHNVMYWYQQKSSQAPKLLFHYYDKDFNNEADTPDNFQSRRPNTSFCFLDIRSPGLGDTAMYLCATSIRTEGKETQYFGPGTRLLVL.

The chain combines TRBV5-1 with TRBJ2-7; 11 nucleotides align to TRBD1. Losses at the gene ends were 5 bases for V and 5 bases for J; bases not matched to a gene: 9. The length of the CDR3 is 15 residues. The germline V gene encodes CDR1 SGHRS and CDR2 YFSETQ. The CDR3 DNA follows: TGCGCCAGCAGTCTGCTAGGGACAGGGGGTGACGAGCAGTACTTC. Translation gives CASSLLGTGGDEQYF.

This rearrangement joins TRBV5-1 to TRBJ1-2, with unresolved D. CDR1 is SGHRS and CDR2 is YFSETQ in the germline V gene. Deletions cut 0 bases from V and 6 bases from J, with 12 bases between. CDR3 length: 14 residues. The CDR3: CASSLAPIPNGYTF. DNA for the CDR3: TGCGCCAGCAGCTTGGCCCCCATTCCCAATGGCTACACCTTC.

The V and J genes are TRBV6-1 and TRBJ1-6; the D gene is possibly TRBD1 (5 bases). The germline CDR1 and CDR2 sequences are MNHNS and SASEGT. The CDR3 loop spans 18 amino acids. Trimming pared 4 bases from V and 10 bases from J, leaving 26 bases between. The CDR3 loop is CASSGQGAAWGVVSPLHF. In DNA, the CDR3 is TGTGCCAGCAGTGGTCAAGGGGCGGCCTGGGGGGTGGTGTCACCCCTCCACTTT.

The J gene is TRBJ1-1, the V gene TRBV5-1, with a possible D match to TRBD1 (5 bases). With 2 bases removed from V and 5 bases from J, the gap between germline ends came to 16 bases. Germline V gene data show CDR1 as SGHRS and CDR2 as YFSETQ. The CDR3 runs to 15 residues. The CDR3 DNA sequence: TGCGCCAGCAGCTTAGCACCGGGGGGGTTGACTGAAGCTTTCTTT. The encoded protein is CASSLAPGGLTEAFF. Based on the CDR3 plus reference TRBV5-1 and TRBJ1-1, the full variable domain is KAGVTQTPRYLIKTRGQQVTLSCSPISGHRSVSWYQQTPGQGLQFLFEYFSETQRNKGNFPGRFSGRQFSNSRSEMNVSTLELGDSALYLCASSLAPGGLTEAFFGQGTRLTVV.

The V gene is TRBV10-3, the J gene TRBJ2-7; 14 positions match TRBD2. The germline V gene encodes CDR1 ENHRY and CDR2 SYGVKD. V shed 10 bases, J shed 9 bases, and the junction held 8 bases outside the gene matches. CDR3 length: 13 amino acids. The CDR3 sequence is CATGLAGAVLQYV. The CDR3 DNA reads as TGTGCCACGGGACTAGCGGGGGCGGTTCTGCAGTACGTC.

This rearrangement joins TRBV25-1 to TRBJ2-7, with TRBD1 matching over 9 bases. The germline V gene has CDR1 MGHDK and CDR2 SYGVNS. Losses at the gene ends were 4 bases for V and 0 bases for J; bases not matched to a gene: 7. The CDR3 is 16 residues long. As DNA, the CDR3 is TGTGCCAGCAGTGCGCTTCACAGGGGGCTCTCCTACGAGCAGTACTTC. It is translated as CASSALHRGLSYEQYF.

This sequence joins TRBV28 and TRBJ2-7, with D possibly matching TRBD2 (5 bases). There are 13 residues in the CDR3. Trimming left V 8 bases short and J 1 base short, with 12 bases between. Per germline, CDR1 MDHEN and CDR2 SYDVKM. The CDR3 is CASSVGVSYEQYV. CDR3 DNA: TGTGCCAGCTCGGTCGGGGTGTCCTACGAGCAGTACGTC.

The chain carries TRBV30 and TRBJ2-2; the match to TRBD1 covers 7 bases. V shed 8 bases, J shed 5 bases, and the junction held 11 bases outside the gene matches. Germline CDR1 is GTSNPN and CDR2 is SVGIG (reference sequence). The CDR3 runs to 14 residues. CDR3 coding DNA: TGTGCCAGAAACCGAGGGGGCTTTACCGGGGAGCTGTTTTTT. Encoded protein: CARNRGGFTGELFF.

V is TRBV6-6 and J is TRBJ2-7, with D perhaps TRBD1 (6 bases). V lost 8 bases, J lost 0 bases, and 14 bases lay in between. This CDR3 contains 14 residues. Germline-derived CDR1 and CDR2 are MNHNY and SVGAGI (reference sequence). The CDR3 coding sequence is TGTGCCAGCGGGCGACAGGTGTCCTCCTACGAGCAGTACTTC. This translates into CASGRQVSSYEQYF.

The chain couples TRBV27 to TRBJ2-7; TRBD1 matches at 9 bases. CDR1 and CDR2 (germline): MNHEY, SMNVEV (reference sequence). The ends lost 7 bases at V and 3 bases at J; junction bases unmatched: 10. This CDR3 comprises 15 residues. In nucleotides, the CDR3 is TGTGCCAGCAAACTAACAGGGGGCGCATTCTACGAGCAGTACGTC. This translates into CASKLTGGAFYEQYV.

V is TRBV27 and J is TRBJ2-2, with D maybe TRBD1 (7 bases). Germline CDR1 MNHEY, CDR2 SMNVEV (reference sequence). V lost 3 bases to trimming and J lost 0 bases, with 14 bases between them. This CDR3 is 17 amino acids long. This CDR3 reads CASSFSRGVTNTGELFF. The DNA of the CDR3 is TGTGCCAGCAGTTTCTCCAGGGGGGTTACGAACACCGGGGAGCTGTTTTTT.

This chain joins TRBV19 and TRBJ1-2; no clear D. Trimming cost V 7 bases and J 8 bases, with 17 bases left between them. This CDR3 has 13 amino acids. Germline lookup yields CDR1 LNHDA and CDR2 SQIVND (reference sequence). CDR3 nucleotide sequence: TGTGCCAGTACGGCGGGGATGAGCTACGGCTACACCTTC. As protein: CASTAGMSYGYTF.

The chain employs TRBV28 and TRBJ2-2, with TRBD1 matching 9 bases. V gave up 4 bases and J gave up 5 bases; unmatched junction bases: 8. Germline V lookup: CDR1 MDHEN, CDR2 SYDVKM. The CDR3 has 16 amino acids. The CDR3 sequence is CASSSYGQGRTGELFF. The DNA for the CDR3 is TGTGCCAGCAGTTCCTATGGACAGGGGAGAACCGGGGAGCTGTTTTTT. Combining the CDR3 with reference TRBV28 and TRBJ2-2 gives the whole variable domain DVKVTQSSRYLVKRTGEKVFLECVQDMDHENMFWYRQDPGLGLRLIYFSYDVKMKEKGDIPEGYSVSREKKERFSLILESASTNQTSMYLCASSSYGQGRTGELFFGEGSRLTVL.

The chain recombines TRBV28 with TRBJ1-5; 7 nucleotides agree with TRBD1. The CDR3 contains 13 residues. V lost 6 bases, J lost 7 bases, and 6 bases stayed unmatched. The germline CDR1 and CDR2 sequences are MDHEN and SYDVKM. The CDR3 spells CASRRQGEQPQHF. Here the CDR3 DNA reads TGTGCCAGCAGACGACAGGGTGAGCAGCCCCAGCATTTT.

The CDR3 loop is CASSSIKTSRAGELFF. The CDR3, as DNA: TGCGCCAGCAGCTCCATTAAAACTAGCAGGGCCGGGGAGCTGTTTTTT. V gene TRBV5-1 combines with J gene TRBJ2-2, with D perhaps TRBD2 (6 bases). The CDR3 loop spans 16 amino acids. CDR1 is SGHRS, CDR2 YFSETQ, per germline. Deletions cut 3 bases from V and 6 bases from J, with 18 bases between.

The chain carries TRBV6-5 and TRBJ1-1; D is perhaps TRBD1 (6 bases). In germline, CDR1 is MNHEY, CDR2 SVGAGI. V dropped 8 bases and J dropped 1 base, with 11 bases sitting between them. This CDR3 is 13 amino acids long. The CDR3 here is CASSVQGNTEAFF. In DNA, the CDR3 is TGTGCCAGCTCGGTACAGGGGAACACTGAAGCTTTCTTT.

This chain links TRBV4-1 with TRBJ2-7; 10 bases line up with TRBD2. The CDR3 runs 15 residues. Germline V gene lookup returns CDR1 MGHRA and CDR2 YSYEKL. Unmatched junction bases numbered 5, after V lost 4 bases and J lost 2 bases. The CDR3 DNA follows: TGCGCCAGCAGCCTCCAAGCGGGAGGGACCTACGAGCAGTACTTC. Its protein is CASSLQAGGTYEQYF.

The chain links TRBV5-5 to TRBJ2-1, with D perhaps matching TRBD1 (6 bases). This CDR3 comprises 14 residues. The germline gives CDR1 SGHKS, CDR2 YYEKEE (reference sequence). Trimming removed 1 base from V and 5 bases from J, with 10 bases in between. The CDR3 here is CASSLWDTHNEQFF. The CDR3 DNA reads TGTGCCAGCAGCTTGTGGGACACACACAATGAGCAGTTCTTC.

The chain employs TRBV28 and TRBJ1-2; tentative D call: TRBD1 (5 bases). V shed 6 bases and J shed 8 bases, with 19 bases lying between them. The CDR3 contains 14 residues. Germline CDR1 and CDR2: MDHEN and SYDVKM. CDR3 sequence: CASSSRGGAGGYTF. CDR3 sequence (DNA): TGTGCCAGCAGCTCCCGAGGAGGGGCGGGGGGCTACACCTTC.

The rearrangement links TRBV10-1 to TRBJ2-7, with 7 bases aligning to TRBD2. J was trimmed by 9 bases and V by 0 bases; bases with no gene match: 2. CDR1 and CDR2 from the germline V gene are WNHNN and SYGVQD (reference sequence). The CDR3 totals 12 residues. The CDR3 DNA reads TGCGCCAGCAGTGAGTCGTGGACTAGGCAGTACTTC. It codes for CASSESWTRQYF.

The CDR3 is CASSPFGGAAYGYTF. CDR3 nucleotide sequence: TGTGCCAGCAGCCCGTTCGGAGGGGCCGCCTATGGCTACACCTTC. V is TRBV5-6 and J is TRBJ1-2; D possibly corresponds to TRBD1 (5 bases). CDR1 is SGHDT and CDR2 is YYEEEE in the germline V gene. The CDR3 contains 15 residues. The V end was cut by 4 bases, the J end by 4 bases, with 17 bases between.